This T cell receptor (beta chain) appears in the sequencing data of a study of cytomegalovirus exposure and HLA in healthy donors. Whole-study context: A prior analysis found roughly 110 million unique TCR beta sequences from 150 million to 200 million T cells. Whole-study results and caveats: CMV serostatus stood as the only immune exposure information on hand. Three of the chains that were CMV-associated were confirmed in vitro to be specific for CMV antigens.

This PCR relied on a set of 60 Vbeta primers and 13 Jbeta primers. Sequenced by immunoSEQ multiplex PCR; TCRdb stores in-frame clones only, minus some. The table for this sample gives 150,000 to 250,000 clones. The germline V gene has CDR1 SGHNT and CDR2 YENEEA. V shed 6 bases and J shed 6 bases, with 20 bases lying between them. This CDR3 contains 16 residues. Points on this clone: Its target is not known.

The sequenced sample consisted of PBMCs. The TCR was taken from a boy aged 5-17 years in good health and CMV-seronegative. The chain is built from TRBV11-3 and TRBJ1-4; D perhaps matches TRBD1 (6 bases). In DNA, the CDR3 is TGTGCCAGCAGATCCGAATGGGACGCAGGGGATGAAAAACTGTTTTTT. This codes for CASRSEWDAGDEKLFF.